This T cell receptor (beta chain) was sequenced during a study of monozygotic twins with inflammatory bowel disease. The CDR3 extends over 12 amino acids. CDR1 is MNHEY, CDR2 SVGEGT, per germline. From the 5' RACE reads, TCRdb lists one entry per CDR3 protein and no DNA. The repertoire table contains over 200,000 distinct CDR3 sequences. The receptor was isolated from a human donor with ulcerative colitis or Crohn's disease, or a healthy co-twin of an affected twin (not recorded which). This chain joins TRBV6-2 or TRBV6-3 and TRBJ1-5. Sequencing input: blood. CDR3 sequence: CASSYEFLPQHF.